This T cell receptor (beta chain) was recorded in a study of T cells after yellow fever vaccination. Overall study context: Any fraction with a low cell number was prepared using SMART-Seq v4 Ultra Low Input.

Germline values: CDR1 SGHRS, CDR2 YFSETQ. This CDR3 spans 14 amino acids. V dropped 0 bases and J dropped 7 bases, with 13 bases sitting between them. Study observations and caveats: Post-booster repertoires contained most primary-vaccination clones again (roughly 95% CD4, approximately 88% CD8). The study noted that FACS-sorted repertoires could contain abundant clonotypes contaminating from the bulk population.

TCR cDNA was made by 5'RACE template switching, adding a universal primer site and UMIs. From the 5' RACE reads, TCRdb called clonotypes with MiXCR, one entry per CDR3 protein. The sample lists nearly 350,000 distinct CDR3 sequences; around 8.1% were seen once. This clonotype was counted ten times or more. Its antigen remains unidentified. This chain joins TRBV5-1 and TRBJ1-2; tentatively, D is TRBD1 (6 bases). This clonotype was sampled from a young man who received the YFV17D yellow fever vaccine. Here the sequenced sample was PBMCs, taken around 45 days after the first yellow fever vaccination. Here the CDR3 reads CASSLGTARSGYTF. The CDR3 region has the DNA TGCGCCAGCAGCTTGGGGACAGCCAGGTCTGGCTACACCTTC.